Listed here are 4 T cell receptor beta chains from one sample, sequenced in a study of T-cell reconstitution after alpha-beta-depleted transplantation in children. A library of TCRbeta sequences, prepared with unique molecular identifiers, was generated. TCRdb redid the calling of the PCR reads with MiXCR, one entry per CDR3 protein. Here the sample spans some 830,000 distinct CDR3 sequences, less than 20% being singletons. Source: PBMCs, mostly from graft donor cells, taken 360 days after TCRalphabeta/CD19-depleted stem cell transplant. The receptor source for this set is a male patient younger than 18 who had a stem cell transplant for acute lymphoblastic leukemia, so the T cells may come from the graft donor.

This clonotype was counted a few times. The V call is TRBV12-3 or TRBV12-4, the J call TRBJ2-1; TRBD2 matches at 12 bases. The CDR3 runs to 15 residues. V gave up 10 bases and J gave up 9 bases; unmatched junction bases: 13. CDR3 amino acids: CATMGGLAGWGEQFF. CDR3 in DNA: TGTGCCACCATGGGTGGACTAGCGGGATGGGGTGAGCAGTTCTTC.

The chain uses TRBV6-5 and TRBJ1-4; D is unresolved. CDR3 size: 15 residues. Germline V gene lookup returns CDR1 MNHEY and CDR2 SVGAGI. V dropped 0 bases and J dropped 8 bases, with 13 bases sitting between them. CDR3 loop: CASSYSLGSGEKLFF. CDR3 DNA: TGTGCCAGCAGTTACTCCCTGGGATCAGGAGAAAAACTGTTTTTT.

A few counts support this clonotype. The chain carries TRBV3-1 and TRBJ2-1; 7 nucleotides line up with TRBD2. Germline-derived CDR1 and CDR2 are LGHDT and YNNKEL (reference sequence). The J segment lost 4 bases and the V segment lost 0 bases, leaving 6 bases of the junction unmatched. The CDR3 runs 16 residues. In DNA, the CDR3 is TGTGCCAGCAGCCAAGATCGGCTAGCGGCATACAATGAGCAGTTCTTC. This translates into CASSQDRLAAYNEQFF.

V is TRBV27 and J is TRBJ2-1; 9 bases match TRBD1. With 2 bases clipped from V and 6 bases from J, the junction kept 5 bases outside the gene matches. CDR3 length: 15 residues. Germline CDR1 reads MNHEY; CDR2 reads SMNVEV (reference sequence). The CDR3, as DNA: TGTGCCAGCAGTTTACTACAGGGGGCGGGCAATGAGCAGTTCTTC. The encoded protein is CASSLLQGAGNEQFF.